A selection of T cell receptor beta chains follows, all from one sample in a study of blood T cells in healthy people across ages. TCRdb passed the 5' RACE reads through MiXCR, listing each CDR3 protein once. Of about 1.8 million distinct CDR3 sequences listed, 49% are singletons. Material: blood. The receptor source for this set is a woman between 40 and 55 years old in good health. Both conserved end residues are part of each CDR3. Fields, in order: CDR3 DNA, CDR3 protein, J gene, V gene, clone size, D gene. The D gene is left open where the match is weak. A row's size may be missing; if present it is once, few, many or a size class.

TGTGCCAGCAGTTGGGACAATCCCTACGAGCAGTACTTC,CASSWDNPYEQYF,TRBJ2-7,TRBV6-6,few,.
TGTGCCAGCTCACCAGCGGGGGGTTTAACAGATACGCAGTATTTT,CASSPAGGLTDTQYF,TRBJ2-3,TRBV7-2,many,TRBD2
TGTGCCAGCAGCTTAGGTCTAGCGGGGGTTACCTACAATGAGCAGTACTTC,CASSLGLAGVTYNEQYF,TRBJ2-5,TRBV7-2,.,TRBD2
TGTGCCAGCAGCCCGTCCGGGTGGAATGAGCAGTTCTTC,CASSPSGWNEQFF,TRBJ2-1,TRBV7-9,.,.
TGTGCCAGCAGTGACCGGACCCGGAGCCAATACGAGCAGTACTTC,CASSDRTRSQYEQYF,TRBJ2-7,TRBV6-2/TRBV6-3,.,.
TGTGCCAGCAGTCCCCAAAACGTCGGGGATCAAGAGACCCAGTACTTC,CASSPQNVGDQETQYF,TRBJ2-5,TRBV6-2/TRBV6-3,.,.
TGTGCCAGCAGCTGGGGGGATCGGGGTCAGCCCCAGCATTTT,CASSWGDRGQPQHF,TRBJ1-5,TRBV7-2,.,.
TGCGCCAGCAGCCAAGTGGAAACTGGACAGGGACAAAGCTCCTATAATTCACCCCTCCACTTT,CASSQVETGQGQSSYNSPLHF,TRBJ1-6,TRBV4-1,.,TRBD1
TGTGCCAGCAGTTTAGGGCCCCCAGGGATAGCCAAAAACATTCAGTACTTC,CASSLGPPGIAKNIQYF,TRBJ2-4,TRBV27,few,.
TGTGCCAGTCAACACCGACAGGGGGCCTGTGGCTACACCTTC,CASQHRQGACGYTF,TRBJ1-2,TRBV6-2/TRBV6-3,.,TRBD1
TGCGCCAGCAGCTTGGTCCACACGACCCTCCTGGATGGCTACACCTTC,CASSLVHTTLLDGYTF,TRBJ1-2,TRBV5-1,few,.
TGCGCCAGCAGCTTGCCCTCGACTAGCGGGGGTCGCAATGAGCAGTTCTTC,CASSLPSTSGGRNEQFF,TRBJ2-1,TRBV5-1,few,TRBD2
TGCGCCAGCAGCTCCTTCGCGGGGGGGCGCCAAGAGACCCAGTACTTC,CASSSFAGGRQETQYF,TRBJ2-5,TRBV5-1,.,TRBD2
TGTGCCAGCAGTTTAGAGAAGAGCACAGATACGCAGTATTTT,CASSLEKSTDTQYF,TRBJ2-3,TRBV27,.,.
TGCAGTGCCTCACGACGCGGGGACCACTATGGCTACACCTTC,CSASRRGDHYGYTF,TRBJ1-2,TRBV20-1,few,.
TGTGCCAGCAGAAGTCAGGGGGCCCAAGAGACCCAGTACTTC,CASRSQGAQETQYF,TRBJ2-5,TRBV6-6,few,TRBD1